This T cell receptor (beta chain) is drawn from a study of blood T cell repertoires in COVID-19. In the original analysis: Amplification from reference gene primers served as the basis for estimated nucleated cell counts. Profiled with immunoSEQ multiplex PCR; TCRdb holds only in-frame clones, not every one. V and J calls plus clone size are reproduced from that table; the DNA served to infer D and trimming. Among around 500,000 clones listed, more than 75% were seen once. This CDR3 has 15 residues. CDR1 SGHRS and CDR2 YFSETQ come from the germline V gene. The V end lost 4 bases, the J end lost 3 bases, and 11 bases lay between the germline ends.

The sequenced sample consisted of PBMCs or T cells enriched from blood (not recorded which). The chain carries TRBV5-1 and TRBJ1-6, with a possible D match to TRBD1 (6 bases). The receptor was derived from a woman in her thirties or forties who had recovered from COVID-19. Here the CDR3 DNA reads TGCGCCAGCAGCGCCGACAGGAGCTATAATTCACCCCTCCACTTT. It specifies CASSADRSYNSPLHF.